Below, 30 T cell receptor beta chains from the same sample are listed, as sequenced in a study of blood T cell repertoires in COVID-19. Method: immunoSEQ multiplex PCR; TCRdb's copy keeps in-frame clones and lacks some. Here the sample spans around 35,000 clones, around nine tenths being singletons. The sequenced sample was peripheral blood. These receptors were obtained from a man in his sixties with active COVID-19.

This clone is classed as medium-sized. J is TRBJ2-3 and V is TRBV4-1; possible D gene TRBD2, 6 bases. The CDR3 has 17 residues. V shed 0 bases and J shed 6 bases, with 19 bases lying between them. CDR1 is MGHRA and CDR2 is YSYEKL in the germline V gene. CDR3 sequence: CASSQDAGSDAVDTQYF. The CDR3 DNA reads TGCGCCAGCAGCCAAGATGCCGGGAGTGATGCTGTGGATACGCAGTATTTT.

As DNA, the CDR3 is TGTGCCACCCGTCTTGAGGGAGGCGAAAAACTGTTTTTT. It translates to CATRLEGGEKLFF. This rearrangement joins TRBV10-3 to TRBJ1-4; D call uncertain. The CDR3 runs 13 residues. The V gene lost 10 bases and the J gene lost 8 bases, with 17 bases spanning the gap. Germline V gives CDR1 ENHRY, CDR2 SYGVKD.

The rearrangement joins TRBV2 to TRBJ1-1, with 10 positions matching TRBD1. The CDR3 runs to 16 residues. Trimming removed 0 bases from V and 1 base from J; junction bases left unmatched: 2. Germline V gene data show CDR1 as SNHLY and CDR2 as FYNNEI. The CDR3: CASSEARTGGNTEAFF. The CDR3 coding sequence is TGTGCCAGCAGTGAAGCACGGACAGGGGGGAACACTGAAGCTTTCTTT. Based on the CDR3 plus reference TRBV2 and TRBJ1-1, the full variable domain is EPEVTQTPSHQVTQMGQEVILRCVPISNHLYFYWYRQILGQKVEFLVSFYNNEISEKSEIFDDQFSVERPDGSNFTLKIRSTKLEDSAMYFCASSEARTGGNTEAFFGQGTRLTVV.

In this sample, this clone turned up a few times. The genes are TRBV5-5 and TRBJ1-5; 7 positions match TRBD1. The length of the CDR3 is 16 residues. The germline gives CDR1 SGHKS, CDR2 YYEKEE (reference sequence). V shed 4 bases, J shed 4 bases, and the junction held 11 bases outside the gene matches. CDR3 sequence reads: CASSPVAGQENQPQHF. The CDR3 DNA follows: TGTGCCAGCAGCCCCGTTGCTGGACAGGAAAATCAGCCCCAGCATTTT.

This chain joins TRBV11-2 and TRBJ1-5, with 10 bases identical to TRBD1. Trimming removed 6 bases from V and 6 bases from J; junction bases left unmatched: 2. The CDR3 has 13 residues. The germline V gene has CDR1 SGHAT and CDR2 FQNNGV. The CDR3 coding sequence is TGTGCCAGCAGTGGGGACAGGGGTCAGCCCCAGCATTTT. It encodes CASSGDRGQPQHF.

The CDR3 nucleotides are TGTGCCAGCAGCCCCGGTGGGACAGATAATTCACCCCTCCACTTT. Protein: CASSPGGTDNSPLHF. The genes are TRBV4-2 and TRBJ1-6, with 7 bases aligning to TRBD1. Germline CDR1 and CDR2: LGHNA and YNFKEQ. With 4 bases clipped from V and 5 bases from J, the junction kept 5 bases outside the gene matches. The CDR3 runs 15 residues.

This chain uses TRBV5-1 with TRBJ1-2; D gene unclear. Germline V gene sequence: CDR1 SGHRS, CDR2 YFSETQ. V lost 4 bases and J lost 7, with 14 bases in between. The CDR3 consists of 13 residues. CDR3 region: CASSGQDHSGYTF. CDR3 sequence (DNA): TGCGCCAGCAGCGGGCAGGATCATAGTGGCTACACCTTC.

The genes are TRBV11-2 and TRBJ2-2; D perhaps matches TRBD1 (5 bases). Trimming stripped 3 bases from V and 4 bases from J, with 9 bases between. Germline CDR1 SGHAT, CDR2 FQNNGV. The CDR3 sequence is 14 residues long. The CDR3 DNA is TGTGCCAGCAGCTTCGACAGTGTCACCGGGGAGCTGTTTTTT. Translation: CASSFDSVTGELFF. The full variable domain, with the rest looked up from reference TRBV11-2 and TRBJ2-2, is EAGVAQSPRYKIIEKRQSVAFWCNPISGHATLYWYQQILGQGPKLLIQFQNNGVVDDSQLPKDRFSAERLKGVDSTLKIQPAKLEDSAVYLCASSFDSVTGELFFGEGSRLTVL.

The chain links TRBV10-3 to TRBJ2-7, with TRBD2 matching 10 bases. This CDR3 has 15 residues. Per the germline V gene, CDR1 is ENHRY and CDR2 is SYGVKD. Unmatched junction bases numbered 4, after V lost 3 bases and J lost 2 bases. In nucleotides, the CDR3 is TGTGCCATCAGTGACGGGACTAGCGCTCCCTACGAGCAGTACTTC. It codes for CAISDGTSAPYEQYF.

The V and J genes are TRBV10-1 and TRBJ2-7, with D uncertain. V gave up 2 bases and J gave up 3 bases, with 5 bases separating them. Germline V gives CDR1 WNHNN, CDR2 SYGVQD (reference sequence). This CDR3 spans 12 amino acids. The CDR3 DNA reads TGCGCCAGCAGTGAGAACGGCTACGAGCAGTACTTC. It yields the protein CASSENGYEQYF.

The table lists this clone with a count of one. This sequence joins TRBV7-2 and TRBJ1-5; D remains unclear. Trimming pared 1 base from V and 0 bases from J, leaving 4 bases between. From germline, CDR1 is SGHTA and CDR2 FQGNSA. This CDR3 is 14 amino acids long. The CDR3 protein is CASSLGDSNQPQHF. DNA for the CDR3: TGTGCCAGCAGCTTAGGAGATAGCAATCAGCCCCAGCATTTT. Full variable domain (rest looked up from reference TRBV7-2 and TRBJ1-5): GAGVSQSPSNKVTEKGKDVELRCDPISGHTALYWYRQSLGQGLEFLIYFQGNSAPDKSGLPSDRFSAERTGGSVSTLTIQRTQQEDSAVYLCASSLGDSNQPQHFGDGTRLSIL.

The gene calls are TRBV18 and TRBJ2-7, with D unresolved. Trimming took off 5 bases at V and 3 bases at J, with 8 bases between the two ends. Germline-derived CDR1 and CDR2 are KGHSH and LQKENI. The CDR3 has 12 amino acids. CDR3: CASSTGYYEQYF. The CDR3 coding sequence is TGTGCCAGCTCAACCGGTTACTACGAGCAGTACTTC.

The DNA for the CDR3 is TGTGCCACCTCGGACGGGGCTAACTATGGCTACACCTTC. Protein: CATSDGANYGYTF. The rearrangement joins TRBV18 to TRBJ1-2, with D unresolved. Germline V gene sequence: CDR1 KGHSH, CDR2 LQKENI. V was shortened by 10 bases and J by 0 bases, with 12 bases between the two germline ends. The CDR3 has 13 residues. Looking up the rest from reference TRBV18 and TRBJ1-2 gives the full variable domain: NAGVMQNPRHLVRRRGQEARLRCSPMKGHSHVYWYRQLPEEGLKFMVYLQKENIIDESGMPKERFSAEFPKEGPSILRIQQVVRGDSAAYFCATSDGANYGYTFGSGTRLTVV.

The V call is TRBV19, the J call TRBJ2-7; 9 bases are a match to TRBD1. Germline CDR1 reads LNHDA; CDR2 reads SQIVND (reference sequence). V lost 5 bases, J lost 4 bases, and 9 bases stayed unmatched. The CDR3 length is 15 residues. This chain's CDR3 is CASSEPGQGGYEQYF. In DNA, the CDR3 is TGTGCCAGTAGTGAGCCGGGACAGGGCGGTTACGAGCAGTACTTC.

The V call is TRBV7-2, the J call TRBJ1-5; possibly TRBD1 for D (6 bases). The CDR3 extends over 17 amino acids. The germline V and J ends were trimmed by 0 bases and 0 bases, with 12 bases remaining between them. Germline V CDR1 and CDR2: SGHTA, FQGNSA. The CDR3 DNA follows: TGTGCCAGCAGCTTAGCCTGGACAGTCTATAGCAATCAGCCCCAGCATTTT. Protein product: CASSLAWTVYSNQPQHF.

The chain employs TRBV5-5 and TRBJ2-2; 8 bases are shared with TRBD2. The CDR3 loop spans 19 amino acids. J gave up 2 bases and V 0 bases, and 12 bases lay outside the gene matches. Looked up from germline, CDR1 is SGHKS and CDR2 is YYEKEE (reference sequence). The CDR3 DNA is TGTGCCAGCAGCTTGGAGATCGGGCGGGAGGCCTTTAACACCGGGGAGCTGTTTTTT. It specifies CASSLEIGREAFNTGELFF.

The CDR3 protein is CASSLRMNTEAFF. DNA for the CDR3: TGTGCCAGCAGCTTGCGGATGAACACTGAAGCTTTCTTT. The chain links TRBV7-2 to TRBJ1-1; D remains ambiguous. Germline V gene data show CDR1 as SGHTA and CDR2 as FQGNSA. The CDR3 is 13 residues long. V lost 3 bases and J lost 0, with 5 bases in between.

CDR3 nucleotides: TGTGCCAGTAGTACACACAGGGGTGCCACCGGGGAGCTGTTTTTT. Translating it yields CASSTHRGATGELFF. This chain links TRBV19 with TRBJ2-2; 7 bases fit TRBD1. The V gene end was trimmed by 4 bases and the J gene end by 4 bases; junction bases not matched to a gene: 6. CDR3 length equals 15 residues. Germline V gene data show CDR1 as LNHDA and CDR2 as SQIVND (reference sequence).

The chain joins TRBV6-6 to TRBJ2-2, with a tentative D call TRBD1 (6 bases). V dropped 8 bases and J dropped 6 bases, with 13 bases sitting between them. The CDR3 sequence is 13 residues long. Germline-derived CDR1 and CDR2 are MNHNY and SVGAGI (reference sequence). The CDR3 DNA is TGTGCCAGCGGGGAACACAGGGCCGGGGAGCTGTTTTTT. Encoded protein: CASGEHRAGELFF.

This clone was observed a few times. The chain combines TRBV28 with TRBJ2-7; D possibly corresponds to TRBD1 (6 bases). Germline CDR1 and CDR2: MDHEN and SYDVKM. V lost 3 bases to trimming and J lost 2 bases, with 17 bases between them. This CDR3 is built from 16 residues. The CDR3 DNA sequence: TGTGCCAGCAGTTTGGGTGATAGGGACACCCCCTACGAGCAGTACTTC. Translating gives CASSLGDRDTPYEQYF. The full variable domain, with the rest looked up from reference TRBV28 and TRBJ2-7, is DVKVTQSSRYLVKRTGEKVFLECVQDMDHENMFWYRQDPGLGLRLIYFSYDVKMKEKGDIPEGYSVSREKKERFSLILESASTNQTSMYLCASSLGDRDTPYEQYFGPGTRLTVT.

This chain uses TRBV18 with TRBJ2-2; 8 nucleotides line up with TRBD2. V dropped 0 bases and J dropped 6; count of bases not matched to a gene: 3. The CDR3 runs 15 residues. The germline V gene has CDR1 KGHSH and CDR2 LQKENI. The CDR3 DNA is TGTGCCAGCTCACCACCGAGCGGGAGAGCCGGGGAGCTGTTTTTT. Its protein is CASSPPSGRAGELFF.

The rearrangement uses TRBV6-2 or TRBV6-3 and TRBJ1-5; D possibly corresponds to TRBD1 (5 bases). V was shortened by 4 bases and J by 8 bases, with 12 bases between the two germline ends. In germline, CDR1 is MNHEY, CDR2 SVGEGT. CDR3 length equals 13 residues. CDR3 sequence reads: CASSSLGGKPQHF. CDR3 sequence (DNA): TGTGCCAGCAGTTCCCTCGGGGGGAAGCCCCAGCATTTT.

The rearrangement uses TRBV4-1 and TRBJ2-1; a weak D match, TRBD2 (6 bases). There are 16 residues in the CDR3. The germline V gene encodes CDR1 MGHRA and CDR2 YSYEKL. Deletions cut 1 base from V and 0 bases from J, with 10 bases between. DNA of the CDR3: TGCGCCAGCAGCCAAGCTGCCGGGGGCTCCTACAATGAGCAGTTCTTC. This sequence encodes CASSQAAGGSYNEQFF.

V and J are TRBV6-5 and TRBJ2-5; D may be TRBD2 (7 bases). The V end lost 6 bases, the J end lost 7 bases, and 18 bases lay between the germline ends. This CDR3 spans 14 amino acids. Per germline, CDR1 MNHEY and CDR2 SVGAGI. CDR3 loop: CASRLARGAGTQYF. Written as DNA, the CDR3 is TGTGCCAGCAGACTCGCTCGGGGGGCGGGGACCCAGTACTTC.

The rearrangement uses TRBV3-1 (or the pseudogene TRBV3-2) and TRBJ2-2, with D possibly matching TRBD2 (5 bases). There are 16 residues in the CDR3. V was pared by 3 bases and J by 1 base, with 12 bases between. The germline V gene encodes CDR1 LGHDT and CDR2 YNNKEL (reference sequence). Written as DNA, the CDR3 is TGTGCCAGCAGCCAGAGCGGAAGATTGAACACCGGGGAGCTGTTTTTT. Protein product: CASSQSGRLNTGELFF.

The chain employs TRBV7-3 and TRBJ2-1; 11 nucleotides align to TRBD2. The trim removed 2 bases at V and 6 bases at J, leaving 0 bases unmatched. This CDR3 spans 14 amino acids. Germline CDR1 SGHTA, CDR2 FQGTGA. The CDR3 loop is CASSLGTSGNEQFF. DNA for the CDR3: TGTGCCAGCAGCTTAGGGACTAGCGGCAATGAGCAGTTCTTC.

This chain joins TRBV19 and TRBJ1-6; D is perhaps TRBD1 (6 bases). V was trimmed by 4 bases and J by 7 bases, leaving 11 bases between them. CDR1 and CDR2 (germline): LNHDA, SQIVND (reference sequence). This CDR3 is 14 amino acids long. The CDR3 loop reads CASSTQGGNSPLHF. The DNA of the CDR3 is TGTGCCAGTAGTACACAGGGAGGGAATTCACCCCTCCACTTT.

The genes are TRBV2 and TRBJ2-1; the D gene is possibly TRBD2 (6 bases). CDR3 length equals 14 residues. Trimming shortened V by 6 bases and J by 7 bases, and 16 bases separated the two germline ends. Germline assignment: CDR1 SNHLY and CDR2 FYNNEI. The CDR3 loop is CASSPGREINEQFF. CDR3 nucleotide sequence: TGTGCCAGCAGCCCCGGCCGGGAGATTAATGAGCAGTTCTTC.

This clone has only one observation. The chain combines TRBV30 with TRBJ1-1; D is undetermined. V was clipped by 2 bases and J by 1 base, with 11 bases between them. This CDR3 contains 14 residues. In germline, CDR1 is GTSNPN, CDR2 SVGIG (reference sequence). The CDR3, as DNA: TGTGCCTGGAGTTTAATTGGCACGAACACTGAAGCTTTCTTT. Its translation: CAWSLIGTNTEAFF.

V and J are TRBV7-2 and TRBJ2-7; a weak D match, TRBD2 (6 bases). CDR1 and CDR2 from the germline V gene are SGHTA and FQGNSA. CDR3 length: 13 residues. The V and J ends lost 8 bases and 0 bases respectively, with 11 bases between them. CDR3 DNA sequence: TGTGCCAGCGCGGGACCGTCCTCCTACGAGCAGTACTTC. Residues: CASAGPSSYEQYF.